This TCR beta chain is from a study of blood T cell repertoires in COVID-19. The CDR3 has 14 residues. Trimming removed 0 bases at V and 2 bases at J, with 6 bases between. Germline V lookup: CDR1 SGDLS, CDR2 YYNGEE. This table comes from immunoSEQ multiplex PCR, and its TCRdb copy is limited to in-frame clones, with some not included. The table includes roughly 150,000 clones, about 80% detected once. The TCR comes from a man aged 60-69 years with acute or convalescent COVID-19. The sample was peripheral blood. J is TRBJ1-5 and V is TRBV9; no clear D. The CDR3: CASSVDVGNQPQHF. CDR3 DNA: TGTGCCAGCAGCGTAGACGTAGGCAATCAGCCCCAGCATTTT.